This TCR beta chain is drawn from a study of CD8+ T cells in alopecia areata. Findings and caveats of the study: In scalp, tofacitinib significantly decreased clonality and expanded CD8+ clones among the top 100. Patients displayed less clarity in TCR sharing than mice, a finding possibly related to HLA.

Sequencing relied on a cDNA template that was reverse transcribed from extracted RNA. The assay was immunoSEQ multiplex PCR, and TCRdb's table has in-frame clones only and misses some. The sample consists of about 180,000 clones, about three fifths of them appearing once. The treatment: oral pan-JAK inhibitor, 5-10 mg twice daily. Peripheral blood and lesional scalp punch biopsies came from alopecia areata patients. The CDR3 length is 14 residues. Germline V gives CDR1 GTSNPN, CDR2 SVGIG (reference sequence). V was cut by 0 bases and J by 11 bases, with 16 bases left in between. Of note for this clone: The antigen remains undetermined.

This sequence was found in a human donor with alopecia areata. V usage is TRBV30 and J usage is TRBJ1-4; maybe TRBD1 (5 bases). This specimen consisted of CD4+ T cells sorted from blood, obtained at week 56, from a patient treated with tofacitinib. DNA for the CDR3: TGTGCCTGGAGTGTAAAGGACAACCAGTGGAAACTGTTTTTT. Its translation is CAWSVKDNQWKLFF.